Presented here are 15 T cell receptor beta chains from one specimen sequenced in a study of cytomegalovirus exposure and HLA in healthy donors. Both 60 Vbeta primers and 13 Jbeta primers went into the PCR. Clones were sequenced by immunoSEQ multiplex PCR, and TCRdb holds only the in-frame ones, with some missing. This sample's clone table lists some 53,000 clones. Sequencing input: PBMCs. The origin of the receptors is a woman aged 60-75 years in good health and CMV-seropositive.

V is TRBV28 and J is TRBJ1-2; 8 bases line up with TRBD1. V shed 6 bases, J shed 2 bases, and the junction held 5 bases outside the gene matches. The CDR3 has 14 residues. Germline V gene lookup returns CDR1 MDHEN and CDR2 SYDVKM. CDR3 protein: CASRGTGKNYGYTF. In nucleotides, the CDR3 is TGTGCCAGCAGAGGGACAGGAAAGAACTATGGCTACACCTTC.

V is TRBV7-9 and J is TRBJ1-5; D unclear. Germline V lookup: CDR1 SEHNR, CDR2 FQNEAQ (reference sequence). Trimming left V 2 bases short and J 4 bases short, with 9 bases between. The CDR3 contains 14 residues. The CDR3 DNA sequence: TGTGCCAGCAGCTTAAGTACGGGGAATCAGCCCCAGCATTTT. This codes for CASSLSTGNQPQHF.

The chain combines TRBV5-6 with TRBJ2-1, with a tentative D call TRBD2 (6 bases). Trimming left V 4 bases short and J 0 bases short, with 14 bases between. Germline CDR1 SGHDT, CDR2 YYEEEE. The length of the CDR3 is 16 residues. Here the CDR3 reads CASSPRGVSSYNEQFF. As DNA, the CDR3 is TGTGCCAGCAGCCCCCGCGGGGTAAGCTCCTACAATGAGCAGTTCTTC.

The V gene is TRBV12-5, the J gene TRBJ2-3, with 13 positions matching TRBD2. Germline CDR1 reads LGHNT; CDR2 reads FRNRAP. V shed 2 bases, J shed 4 bases, and the junction held 6 bases outside the gene matches. The CDR3 loop spans 17 amino acids. CDR3 nucleotide sequence: TGTGCTAGTGGTTTGTCTGGACTAGCGGGGGAAGCAGATACGCAGTATTTT. As protein: CASGLSGLAGEADTQYF.

The chain couples TRBV11-2 to TRBJ1-1; D is perhaps TRBD1 (6 bases). Trimming removed 1 base at V and 3 bases at J, with 12 bases between. There are 15 residues in the CDR3. Germline CDR1 reads SGHAT; CDR2 reads FQNNGV. The CDR3 DNA sequence: TGTGCCAGCAGCTTAGTGGCTGGACAGTACACTGAAGCTTTCTTT. Translation gives CASSLVAGQYTEAFF.

This chain connects TRBV19 to TRBJ2-7, with D tentatively TRBD2 (6 bases). The CDR3 is 14 residues long. Germline lookup yields CDR1 LNHDA and CDR2 SQIVND (reference sequence). Trimming took 4 bases from V and 6 from J, leaving 16 bases between them. The CDR3 loop reads CASSNPGSGVEQYF. CDR3 sequence (DNA): TGTGCCAGTAGTAATCCCGGGTCGGGGGTCGAGCAGTACTTC.

The chain joins TRBV6-5 to TRBJ2-5; 14 bases match TRBD2. The J call could be wrong; TRBJ2-7 is a better fit for the DNA end. The CDR3 runs 16 residues. Germline V CDR1 and CDR2: MNHEY, SVGAGI. The CDR3 reads CASSFGTSGGTYEQYF. The CDR3 coding sequence is TGTGCCAGCAGTTTCGGGACTAGCGGGGGAACCTACGAGCAGTACTTC.

The chain is built from TRBV28 and TRBJ1-3; tentatively, D is TRBD1 (6 bases). V dropped 10 bases and J dropped 0 bases, with 13 bases sitting between them. This CDR3 contains 14 residues. Looked up from germline, CDR1 is MDHEN and CDR2 is SYDVKM. CDR3 DNA sequence: TGTGCCATCCGCCGGGACACCTCTGGAAACACCATATATTTT. Amino acid sequence: CAIRRDTSGNTIYF. The full variable domain, completed using reference TRBV28 and TRBJ1-3, is DVKVTQSSRYLVKRTGEKVFLECVQDMDHENMFWYRQDPGLGLRLIYFSYDVKMKEKGDIPEGYSVSREKKERFSLILESASTNQTSMYLCAIRRDTSGNTIYFGEGSWLTVV.

The chain combines TRBV9 with TRBJ2-7, with 9 bases lining up with TRBD1. The CDR3 contains 12 residues. The J segment lost 6 bases and the V segment lost 5 bases, leaving 3 bases of the junction unmatched. Germline CDR1 SGDLS, CDR2 YYNGEE. CDR3 nucleotide sequence: TGTGCCAGCAGGGGGACAGGGAGCGAGCAGTACTTC. Its translation is CASRGTGSEQYF.

The chain carries TRBV7-8 and TRBJ2-7, with D maybe TRBD1 (8 bases). Germline-derived CDR1 and CDR2 are SGHVS and FQNEAQ. Trimming removed 5 bases at V and 2 bases at J, with 13 bases between. This CDR3 comprises 14 residues. CDR3 DNA: TGTGCCAGCAGCCCAGCGGGACAGGCCTACGAGCAGTACTTC. Translation: CASSPAGQAYEQYF.

The chain joins TRBV18 to TRBJ1-2, with no clear D. V dropped 0 bases and J dropped 3 bases, with 14 bases sitting between them. The CDR3 extends over 16 amino acids. Germline V gives CDR1 KGHSH, CDR2 LQKENI. The CDR3, as DNA: TGTGCCAGCTCACCACCGGAGGCGGGCGCGTACTATGGCTACACCTTC. Protein product: CASSPPEAGAYYGYTF.

The chain uses TRBV19 and TRBJ1-1, with TRBD1 as a possible D gene (5 bases). This CDR3 is built from 14 residues. Germline V lookup: CDR1 LNHDA, CDR2 SQIVND (reference sequence). With 4 bases removed from V and 5 bases from J, the gap between germline ends came to 14 bases. CDR3 nucleotides: TGTGCCAGTAGTACCGGGGACTGGGGAACTGAAGCTTTCTTT. The encoded protein is CASSTGDWGTEAFF. Supplemented by reference TRBV19 and TRBJ1-1, the full variable domain reads DGGITQSPKYLFRKEGQNVTLSCEQNLNHDAMYWYRQDPGQGLRLIYYSQIVNDFQKGDIAEGYSVSREKKESFPLTVTSAQKNPTAFYLCASSTGDWGTEAFFGQGTRLTVV.

The V call is TRBV18, the J call TRBJ1-2, with 10 bases matching TRBD1. The CDR3 is 16 amino acids. Germline trimming cut 5 bases from V and 4 bases from J; bases unmatched to any gene: 10. Germline CDR1 is KGHSH and CDR2 is LQKENI. The CDR3, as DNA: TGTGCCAGCTCAGCAAGGGACAGGGGCCCCGCCTATGGCTACACCTTC. It is translated as CASSARDRGPAYGYTF.

The gene calls are TRBV28 and TRBJ2-5; 10 bases fit TRBD1. The V and J ends lost 4 bases and 7 bases, in that order; junction bases with no gene match: 9. This CDR3 comprises 15 residues. The germline CDR1 and CDR2 sequences are MDHEN and SYDVKM. The DNA for the CDR3 is TGTGCCAGCAGTTCACCCGGGACAGGGGCAGGGACCCAGTACTTC. It yields the protein CASSSPGTGAGTQYF.

J is TRBJ1-5 and V is TRBV19; weak D call: TRBD1 (5 bases). CDR3 length equals 14 residues. Between the trimmed V and J ends, which lost 5 bases and 6 bases, there was a span of 14 bases. Germline assignment: CDR1 LNHDA and CDR2 SQIVND (reference sequence). CDR3 sequence reads: CASSDGGIGQPQHF. CDR3 bases: TGTGCCAGTAGTGATGGGGGGATCGGTCAGCCCCAGCATTTT.